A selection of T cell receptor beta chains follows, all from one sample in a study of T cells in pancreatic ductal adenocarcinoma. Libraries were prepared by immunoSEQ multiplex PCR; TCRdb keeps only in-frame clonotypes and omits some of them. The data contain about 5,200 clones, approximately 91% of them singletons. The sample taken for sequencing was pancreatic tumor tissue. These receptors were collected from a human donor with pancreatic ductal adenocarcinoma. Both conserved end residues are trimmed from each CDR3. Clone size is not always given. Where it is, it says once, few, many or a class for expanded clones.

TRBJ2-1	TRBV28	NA	ASSLPQGYNEQF
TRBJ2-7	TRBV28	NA	ASNRPGVGAYEQY
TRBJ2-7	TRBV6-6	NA	ATSTGSLREQY
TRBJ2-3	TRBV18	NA	ASSSYTDTQY
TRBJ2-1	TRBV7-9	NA	ASSWSSYNEQF
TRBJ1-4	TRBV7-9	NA	ASSNGQGGSEKLF
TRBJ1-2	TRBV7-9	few	ASSLTDTYGYT
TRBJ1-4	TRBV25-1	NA	ASSDLRDSKGSNEKLF
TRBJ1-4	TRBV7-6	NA	ASRRGPSANEKLF
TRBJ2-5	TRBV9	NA	ASSMWTSPQETQY
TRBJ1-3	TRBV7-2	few	ASSLAQGNTIY
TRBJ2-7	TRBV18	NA	ASSLDRGGSSQY
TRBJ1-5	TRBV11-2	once	ASSLGQGNQPQH
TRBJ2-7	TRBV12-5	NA	ASSAGTGTISGIYEQY
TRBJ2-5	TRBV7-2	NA	ASRSGTLETQY